This T cell receptor (beta chain) appears in the sequencing data of a study of monozygotic twins with inflammatory bowel disease. Study-wide results and caveats: People with IBD had fewer clonotypes in common with others than healthy twins did, especially with disease activity.

Total RNA input per TCR library was around 3,500 ng. TCRdb reprocessed the 5' RACE reads and keeps a single row for each CDR3 protein, giving no DNA. The sample table includes 300,000 to 350,000 distinct CDR3 sequences. A word on this clonotype: The target antigen is unknown.

Germline assignment: CDR1 SGHNT and CDR2 YYREEE (reference sequence). The CDR3 is 16 residues long. J is TRBJ2-5 and V is TRBV5-4; TCRdb calls TRBD2, which cannot be checked without DNA. The receptor was isolated from a human donor with ulcerative colitis or Crohn's disease, or a healthy co-twin of an affected twin (not recorded which). Sequencing used blood. CDR3 protein: CASSDRLAGVGGTQYF.